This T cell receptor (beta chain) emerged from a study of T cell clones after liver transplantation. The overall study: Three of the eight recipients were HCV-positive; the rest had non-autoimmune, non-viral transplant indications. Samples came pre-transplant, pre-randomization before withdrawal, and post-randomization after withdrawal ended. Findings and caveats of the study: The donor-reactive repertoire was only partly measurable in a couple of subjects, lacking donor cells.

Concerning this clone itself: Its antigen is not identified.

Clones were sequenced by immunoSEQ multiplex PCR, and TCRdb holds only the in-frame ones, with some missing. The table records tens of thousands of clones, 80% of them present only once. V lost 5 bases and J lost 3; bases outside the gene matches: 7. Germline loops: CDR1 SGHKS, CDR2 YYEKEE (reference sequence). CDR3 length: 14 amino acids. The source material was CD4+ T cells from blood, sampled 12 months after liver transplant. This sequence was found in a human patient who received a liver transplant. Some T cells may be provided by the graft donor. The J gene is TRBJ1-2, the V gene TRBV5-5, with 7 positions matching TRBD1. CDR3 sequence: CASSFGQGDYGYTF. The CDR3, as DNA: TGTGCCAGCAGTTTCGGGCAGGGGGACTATGGCTACACCTTC.